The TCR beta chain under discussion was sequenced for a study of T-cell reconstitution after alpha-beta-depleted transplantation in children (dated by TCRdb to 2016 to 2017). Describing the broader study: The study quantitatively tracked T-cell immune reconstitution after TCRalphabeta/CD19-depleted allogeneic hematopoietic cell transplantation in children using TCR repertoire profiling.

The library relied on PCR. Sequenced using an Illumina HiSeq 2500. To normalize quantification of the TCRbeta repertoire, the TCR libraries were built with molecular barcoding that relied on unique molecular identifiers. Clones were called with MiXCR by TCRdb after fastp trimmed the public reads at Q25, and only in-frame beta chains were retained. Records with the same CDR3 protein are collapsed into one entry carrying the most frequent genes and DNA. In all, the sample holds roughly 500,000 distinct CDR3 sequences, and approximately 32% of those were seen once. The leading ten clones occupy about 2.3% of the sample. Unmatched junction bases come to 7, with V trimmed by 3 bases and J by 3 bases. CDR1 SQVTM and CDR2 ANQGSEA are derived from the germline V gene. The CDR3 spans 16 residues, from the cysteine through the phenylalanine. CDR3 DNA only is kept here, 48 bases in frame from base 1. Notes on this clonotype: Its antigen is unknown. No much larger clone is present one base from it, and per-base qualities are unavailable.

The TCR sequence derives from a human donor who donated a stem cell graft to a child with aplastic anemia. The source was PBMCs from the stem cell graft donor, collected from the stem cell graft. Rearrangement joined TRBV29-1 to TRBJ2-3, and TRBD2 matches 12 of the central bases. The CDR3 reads CSVEGTSGRLTDTQYF. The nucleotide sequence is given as TGCAGCGTTGAGGGAACTAGCGGGAGGTTAACAGATACGCAGTATTTT.